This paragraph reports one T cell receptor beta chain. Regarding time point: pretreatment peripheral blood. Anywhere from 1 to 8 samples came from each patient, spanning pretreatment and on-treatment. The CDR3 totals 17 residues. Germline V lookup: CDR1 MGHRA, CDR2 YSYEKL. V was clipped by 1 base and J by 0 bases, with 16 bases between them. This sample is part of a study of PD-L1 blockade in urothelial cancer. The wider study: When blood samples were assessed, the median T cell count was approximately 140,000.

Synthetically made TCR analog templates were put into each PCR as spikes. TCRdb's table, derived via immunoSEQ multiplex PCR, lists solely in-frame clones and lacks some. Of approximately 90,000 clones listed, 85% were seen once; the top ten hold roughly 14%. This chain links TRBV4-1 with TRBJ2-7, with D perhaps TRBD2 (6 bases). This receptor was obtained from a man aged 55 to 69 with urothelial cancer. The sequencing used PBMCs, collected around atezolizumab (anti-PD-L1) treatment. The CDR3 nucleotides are TGCGCCAGCAGCCAAGGGGGAGGTGGACTATCCTCCTACGAGCAGTACTTC. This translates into CASSQGGGGLSSYEQYF.